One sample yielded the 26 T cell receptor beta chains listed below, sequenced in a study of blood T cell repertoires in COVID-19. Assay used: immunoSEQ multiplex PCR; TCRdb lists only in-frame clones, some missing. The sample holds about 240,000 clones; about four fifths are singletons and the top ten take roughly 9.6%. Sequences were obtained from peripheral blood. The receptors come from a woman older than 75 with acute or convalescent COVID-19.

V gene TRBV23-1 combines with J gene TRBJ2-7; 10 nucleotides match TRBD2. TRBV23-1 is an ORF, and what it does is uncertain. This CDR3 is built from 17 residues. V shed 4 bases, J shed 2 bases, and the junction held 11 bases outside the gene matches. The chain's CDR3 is CASSPPTSGTSAYEQYF. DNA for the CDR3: TGCGCCAGCAGTCCCCCCACCTCCGGGACTAGCGCCTACGAGCAGTACTTC.

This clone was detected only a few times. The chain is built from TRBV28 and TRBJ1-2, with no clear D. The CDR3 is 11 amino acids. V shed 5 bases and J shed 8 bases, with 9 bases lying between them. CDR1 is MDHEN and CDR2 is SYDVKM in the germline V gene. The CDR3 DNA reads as TGTGCCAGCAGTCTACCATCCGGCTACACCTTC. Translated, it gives CASSLPSGYTF.

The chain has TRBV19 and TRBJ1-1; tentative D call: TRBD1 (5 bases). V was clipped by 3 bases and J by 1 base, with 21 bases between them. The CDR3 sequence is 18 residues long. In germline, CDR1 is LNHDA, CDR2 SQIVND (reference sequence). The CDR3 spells CASSIRAGQSPPNTEAFF. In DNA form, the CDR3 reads TGTGCCAGTAGTATTCGCGCGGGGCAGAGCCCACCGAACACTGAAGCTTTCTTT.

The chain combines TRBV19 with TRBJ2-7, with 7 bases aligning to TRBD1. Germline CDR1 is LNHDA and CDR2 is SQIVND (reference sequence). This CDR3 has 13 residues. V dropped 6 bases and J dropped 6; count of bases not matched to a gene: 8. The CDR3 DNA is TGTGCCAGTAGCGTACAGGGGAAGGCCGAGCAGTACTTC. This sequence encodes CASSVQGKAEQYF. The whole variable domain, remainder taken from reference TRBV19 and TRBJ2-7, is DGGITQSPKYLFRKEGQNVTLSCEQNLNHDAMYWYRQDPGQGLRLIYYSQIVNDFQKGDIAEGYSVSREKKESFPLTVTSAQKNPTAFYLCASSVQGKAEQYFGPGTRLTVT.

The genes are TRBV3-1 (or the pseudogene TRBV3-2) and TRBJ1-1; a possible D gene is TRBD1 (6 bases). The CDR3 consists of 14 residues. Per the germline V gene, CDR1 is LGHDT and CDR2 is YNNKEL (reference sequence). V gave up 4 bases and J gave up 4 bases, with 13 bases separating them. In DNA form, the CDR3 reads TGTGCCAGCAGCCTAGAAGGGGGGGGCACTGAAGCTTTCTTT. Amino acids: CASSLEGGGTEAFF.

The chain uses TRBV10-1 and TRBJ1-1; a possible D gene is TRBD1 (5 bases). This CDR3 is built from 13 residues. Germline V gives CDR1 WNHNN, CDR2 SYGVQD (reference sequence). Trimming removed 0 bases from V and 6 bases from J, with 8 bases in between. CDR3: CASSESRQPEAFF. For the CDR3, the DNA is TGCGCCAGCAGTGAGTCGCGACAGCCTGAAGCTTTCTTT.

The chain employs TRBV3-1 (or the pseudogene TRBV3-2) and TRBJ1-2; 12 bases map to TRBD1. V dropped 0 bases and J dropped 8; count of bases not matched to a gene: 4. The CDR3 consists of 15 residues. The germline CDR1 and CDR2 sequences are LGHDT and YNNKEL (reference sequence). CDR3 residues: CASSQEGQGADGYTF. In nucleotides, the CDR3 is TGTGCCAGCAGCCAAGAGGGACAGGGGGCCGACGGCTACACCTTC.

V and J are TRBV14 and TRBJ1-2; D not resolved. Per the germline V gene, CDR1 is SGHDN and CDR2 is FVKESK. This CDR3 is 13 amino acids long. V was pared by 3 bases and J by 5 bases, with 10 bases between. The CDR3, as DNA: TGTGCCAGCAGCCAGGTCTCCAGATATGGCTACACCTTC. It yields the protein CASSQVSRYGYTF.

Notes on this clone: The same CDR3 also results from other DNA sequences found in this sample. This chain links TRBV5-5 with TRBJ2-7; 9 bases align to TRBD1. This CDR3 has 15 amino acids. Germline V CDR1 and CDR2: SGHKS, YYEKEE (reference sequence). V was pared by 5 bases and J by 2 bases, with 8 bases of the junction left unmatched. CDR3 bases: TGTGCCAGCAGTCCTCCCGGGACAGGGACCTACGAGCAGTACTTC. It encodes CASSPPGTGTYEQYF.

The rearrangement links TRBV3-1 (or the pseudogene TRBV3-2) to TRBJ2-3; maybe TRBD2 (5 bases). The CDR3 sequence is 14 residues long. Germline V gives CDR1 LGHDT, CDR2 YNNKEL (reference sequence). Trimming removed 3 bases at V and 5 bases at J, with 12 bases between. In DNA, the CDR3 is TGTGCCAGCAGCCACCCACCGGGAAGAGATACGCAGTATTTT. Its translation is CASSHPPGRDTQYF.

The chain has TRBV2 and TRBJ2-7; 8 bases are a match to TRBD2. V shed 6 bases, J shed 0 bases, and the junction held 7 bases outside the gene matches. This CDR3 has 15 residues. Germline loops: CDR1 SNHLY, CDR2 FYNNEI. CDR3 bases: TGTGCCAGCAGCGACGGGGGGGTGTCCTCCTACGAGCAGTACTTC. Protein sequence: CASSDGGVSSYEQYF.

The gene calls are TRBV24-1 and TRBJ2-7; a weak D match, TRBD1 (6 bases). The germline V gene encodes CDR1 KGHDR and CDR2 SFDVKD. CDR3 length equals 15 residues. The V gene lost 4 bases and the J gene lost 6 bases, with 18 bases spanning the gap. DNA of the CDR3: TGTGCCACCAGTGACCCCGTAACAGGGTTTTGCGAGCAGTACTTC. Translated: CATSDPVTGFCEQYF.

Here the CDR3 DNA reads TGTGCCAGCAGCCCGGGGAGCACCTATGGCTACACCTTC. This sequence encodes CASSPGSTYGYTF. This sequence joins TRBV2 and TRBJ1-2; D gene unclear. This CDR3 has 13 residues. CDR1 and CDR2 from the germline V gene are SNHLY and FYNNEI. Trimming took off 6 bases at V and 4 bases at J, with 12 bases between the two ends.

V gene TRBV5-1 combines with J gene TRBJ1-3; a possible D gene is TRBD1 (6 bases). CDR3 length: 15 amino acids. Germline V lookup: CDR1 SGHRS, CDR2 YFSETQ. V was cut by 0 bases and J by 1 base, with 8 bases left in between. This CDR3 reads CASSLGDKSGNTIYF. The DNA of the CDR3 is TGCGCCAGCAGCTTGGGGGACAAATCTGGAAACACCATATATTTT.

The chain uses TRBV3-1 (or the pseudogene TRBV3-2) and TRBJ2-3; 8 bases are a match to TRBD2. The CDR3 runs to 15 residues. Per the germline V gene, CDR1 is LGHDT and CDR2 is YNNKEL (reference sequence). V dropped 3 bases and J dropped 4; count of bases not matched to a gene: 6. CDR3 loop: CASSQNGGAPDTQYF. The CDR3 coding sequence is TGTGCCAGCAGCCAGAACGGGGGGGCCCCAGATACGCAGTATTTT.

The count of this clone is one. The CDR3 bases are TGTGCCAGCAGTCCGGGACAGAACTATGGCTACACCTTC. This sequence encodes CASSPGQNYGYTF. This chain links TRBV25-1 with TRBJ1-2; 7 bases map to TRBD1. This CDR3 has 13 residues. V lost 5 bases, J lost 2 bases, and 2 bases stayed unmatched. Germline V gene lookup returns CDR1 MGHDK and CDR2 SYGVNS.

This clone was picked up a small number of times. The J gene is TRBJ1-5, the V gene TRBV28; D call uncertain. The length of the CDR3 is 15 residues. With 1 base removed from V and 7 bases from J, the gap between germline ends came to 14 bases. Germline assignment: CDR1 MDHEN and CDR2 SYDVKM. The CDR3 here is CASSLSGRGGQPQHF. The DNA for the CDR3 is TGTGCCAGCAGTTTATCAGGACGCGGAGGGCAGCCCCAGCATTTT.

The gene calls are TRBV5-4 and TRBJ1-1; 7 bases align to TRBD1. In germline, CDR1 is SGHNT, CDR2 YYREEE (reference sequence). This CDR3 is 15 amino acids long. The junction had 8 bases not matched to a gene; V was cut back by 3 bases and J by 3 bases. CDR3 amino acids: CASSSAGRGDTEAFF. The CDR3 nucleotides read TGTGCCAGCAGCTCGGCTGGCAGGGGGGACACTGAAGCTTTCTTT.

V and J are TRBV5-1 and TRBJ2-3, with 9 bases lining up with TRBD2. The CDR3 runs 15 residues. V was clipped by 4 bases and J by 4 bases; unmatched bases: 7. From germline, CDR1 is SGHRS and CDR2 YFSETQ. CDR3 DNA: TGCGCCAGCAGCGGGGAGCGGGGGGCCGCAGATACGCAGTATTTT. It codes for CASSGERGAADTQYF.

The CDR3 nucleotides read TGCGCCAGCAGCTTGGTGGCAGGGGGCACTGAAGCTTTCTTT. Its protein is CASSLVAGGTEAFF. The V and J genes are TRBV5-1 and TRBJ1-1, with 7 bases identical to TRBD1. The germline CDR1 and CDR2 sequences are SGHRS and YFSETQ. The length of the CDR3 is 14 residues. The junction had 3 bases not matched to a gene; V was cut back by 0 bases and J by 4 bases.

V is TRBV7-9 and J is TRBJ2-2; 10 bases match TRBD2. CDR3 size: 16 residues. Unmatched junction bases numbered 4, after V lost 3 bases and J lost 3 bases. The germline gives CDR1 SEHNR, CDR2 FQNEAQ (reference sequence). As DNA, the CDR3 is TGTGCCAGCAGCTTTAGCGGGGGGTCCCACACCGGGGAGCTGTTTTTT. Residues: CASSFSGGSHTGELFF.

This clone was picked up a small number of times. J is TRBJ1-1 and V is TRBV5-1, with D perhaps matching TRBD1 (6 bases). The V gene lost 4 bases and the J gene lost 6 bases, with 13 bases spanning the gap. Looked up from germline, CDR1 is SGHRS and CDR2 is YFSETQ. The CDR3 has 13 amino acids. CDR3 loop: CASSQDSTSEAFF. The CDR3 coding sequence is TGCGCCAGCAGCCAGGACAGTACTTCTGAAGCTTTCTTT.

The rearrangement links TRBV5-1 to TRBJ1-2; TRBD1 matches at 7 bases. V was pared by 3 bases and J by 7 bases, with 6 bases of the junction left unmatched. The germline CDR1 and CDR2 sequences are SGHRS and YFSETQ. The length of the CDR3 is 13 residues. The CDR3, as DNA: TGCGCCAGCAGCTCCGGGACAGAATCTGGCTACACCTTC. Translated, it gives CASSSGTESGYTF.

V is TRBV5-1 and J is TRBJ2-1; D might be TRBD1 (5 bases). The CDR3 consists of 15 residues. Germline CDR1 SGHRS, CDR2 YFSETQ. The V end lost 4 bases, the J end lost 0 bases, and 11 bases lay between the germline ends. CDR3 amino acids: CASSPRQSSYNEQFF. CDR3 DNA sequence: TGCGCCAGCAGCCCGAGACAGAGCTCCTACAATGAGCAGTTCTTC.

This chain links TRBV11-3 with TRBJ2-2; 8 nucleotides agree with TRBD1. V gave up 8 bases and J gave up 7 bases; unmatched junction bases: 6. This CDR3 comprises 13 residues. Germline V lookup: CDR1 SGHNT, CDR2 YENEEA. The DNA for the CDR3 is TGTGCCAGCGAGCAGGGGGCGAGCGGGGAGCTGTTTTTT. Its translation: CASEQGASGELFF.

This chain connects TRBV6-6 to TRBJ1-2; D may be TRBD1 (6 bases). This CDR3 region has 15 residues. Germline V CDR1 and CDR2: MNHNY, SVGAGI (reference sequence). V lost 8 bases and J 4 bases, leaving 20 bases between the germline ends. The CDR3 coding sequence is TGTGCCAGCCGTTTCTTAACAGGGCCTATCTATGGCTACACCTTC. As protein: CASRFLTGPIYGYTF.